Below are 24 T cell receptor beta chains sequenced from a single sample in a study of cytomegalovirus exposure and HLA in healthy donors. The PCR employed 60 Vbeta primers together with 13 Jbeta primers. Using immunoSEQ multiplex PCR, the repertoire was profiled, and TCRdb retains in-frame clones only, with some absent. The sample carries about 100,000 clones, more than 70% recorded once. Material for sequencing was PBMCs. These receptors all come from an older woman in good health and CMV-seropositive.

The chain links TRBV28 to TRBJ2-1; no reliable D call. This CDR3 contains 13 residues. CDR1 MDHEN and CDR2 SYDVKM come from the germline V gene. V was clipped by 3 bases and J by 3 bases, with 6 bases between them. The CDR3 DNA is TGTGCCAGCAGTTTGGGCAGCTACAATGAGCAGTTCTTC. Protein: CASSLGSYNEQFF.

The chain is built from TRBV4-1 and TRBJ2-1; D is ambiguous. Germline CDR1 and CDR2: MGHRA and YSYEKL. The CDR3 length is 13 residues. The V end lost 0 bases, the J end lost 12 bases, and 12 bases lay between the germline ends. The CDR3 DNA follows: TGCGCCAGCAGCCAAGATCCCGTCAGAGGGCAGTTCTTC. Protein product: CASSQDPVRGQFF.

The chain is built from TRBV30 and TRBJ2-3, with D tentatively TRBD2 (5 bases). V was shortened by 6 bases and J by 3 bases, with 13 bases between the two germline ends. CDR1 is GTSNPN and CDR2 is SVGIG in the germline V gene (reference sequence). CDR3 length: 13 residues. The CDR3 bases are TGTGCCTGTTCAGCGGCCGCGACAGATACGCAGTATTTT. This translates into CACSAAATDTQYF.

This chain links TRBV5-1 with TRBJ2-1; 8 nucleotides align to TRBD2. Germline trimming cut 0 bases from V and 6 bases from J; bases unmatched to any gene: 2. The CDR3 is made up of 14 amino acids. Germline loops: CDR1 SGHRS, CDR2 YFSETQ. The CDR3 DNA reads as TGCGCCAGCAGCTTGGAGGCGGGAGGCAATGAGCAGTTCTTC. Its translation: CASSLEAGGNEQFF.

J is TRBJ2-3 and V is TRBV15; D is ambiguous. V gave up 1 base and J gave up 5 bases, with 4 bases separating them. This CDR3 has 12 amino acids. Germline CDR1 reads LNHNV; CDR2 reads YYDKDF (reference sequence). The CDR3 spells CATSRAVDTQYF. CDR3 bases: TGTGCCACCAGCAGAGCGGTAGATACGCAGTATTTT.

The chain couples TRBV5-4 to TRBJ1-1, with 11 bases aligning to TRBD1. The CDR3 has 15 amino acids. V shed 0 bases, J shed 7 bases, and the junction held 5 bases outside the gene matches. The germline V gene encodes CDR1 SGHNT and CDR2 YYREEE (reference sequence). DNA for the CDR3: TGTGCCAGCAGCTTGGATCCCGGGACAGGGGGTGAAGCTTTCTTT. This gives the protein CASSLDPGTGGEAFF. Using reference TRBV5-4 and TRBJ1-1 for the parts outside the CDR3, the full variable domain is ETGVTQSPTHLIKTRGQQVTLRCSSQSGHNTVSWYQQALGQGPQFIFQYYREEENGRGNFPPRFSGLQFPNYSSELNVNALELDDSALYLCASSLDPGTGGEAFFGQGTRLTVV.

This clone was seen a few times. V and J are TRBV5-6 and TRBJ2-1, with 9 nucleotides matching TRBD1. The CDR3 totals 13 residues. V dropped 4 bases and J dropped 11; count of bases not matched to a gene: 7. Germline loops: CDR1 SGHDT, CDR2 YYEEEE. CDR3 region: CASSRDRAMKQFF. The CDR3 nucleotides are TGTGCCAGCAGCAGGGACAGGGCAATGAAGCAGTTCTTC.

In DNA form, the CDR3 reads TGTGCCAGTAGTCCAAGGGAGCGATATGGCTACACCTTC. It specifies CASSPRERYGYTF. The V gene is TRBV19, the J gene TRBJ1-2; D remains ambiguous. The length of the CDR3 is 13 residues. Trimming pared 5 bases from V and 5 bases from J, leaving 12 bases between. From germline, CDR1 is LNHDA and CDR2 SQIVND (reference sequence).

This clone has a handful of counts. The genes are TRBV5-4 and TRBJ1-1, with 9 bases matching TRBD1. Germline CDR1 and CDR2: SGHNT and YYREEE (reference sequence). The CDR3 is made up of 15 amino acids. Unmatched junction bases numbered 9, after V lost 4 bases and J lost 5 bases. CDR3 protein: CASSRPGQGGTEAFF. For the CDR3, the DNA is TGTGCCAGCAGCCGGCCGGGACAGGGAGGGACTGAAGCTTTCTTT. The whole variable domain, remainder taken from reference TRBV5-4 and TRBJ1-1, is ETGVTQSPTHLIKTRGQQVTLRCSSQSGHNTVSWYQQALGQGPQFIFQYYREEENGRGNFPPRFSGLQFPNYSSELNVNALELDDSALYLCASSRPGQGGTEAFFGQGTRLTVV.

This clone was observed a handful of times. This chain links TRBV5-1 with TRBJ2-1; maybe TRBD1 (5 bases). CDR1 is SGHRS, CDR2 YFSETQ, per germline. V lost 7 bases to trimming and J lost 3 bases, with 14 bases between them. This CDR3 comprises 14 residues. CDR3 sequence (DNA): TGCGCCAGCGGTTACAGGCCCCTCTACAATGAGCAGTTCTTC. This encodes CASGYRPLYNEQFF.

J is TRBJ2-1 and V is TRBV7-8; 9 positions agree with TRBD2. The germline CDR1 and CDR2 sequences are SGHVS and FQNEAQ. V was pared by 0 bases and J by 8 bases, with 8 bases of the junction left unmatched. The CDR3 has 16 amino acids. This chain's CDR3 is CASSLAGSGRGDEQFF. For the CDR3, the DNA is TGTGCCAGCAGCTTAGCGGGTAGCGGGAGAGGGGATGAGCAGTTCTTC.

The chain couples TRBV5-1 to TRBJ2-5, with a weak D call TRBD2 (5 bases). This CDR3 region has 14 residues. CDR1 and CDR2 (germline): SGHRS, YFSETQ. V lost 0 bases and J 2 bases, leaving 8 bases between the germline ends. CDR3 bases: TGCGCCAGCAGCTTGGGACGGACTCAAGAGACCCAGTACTTC. Protein product: CASSLGRTQETQYF.

The V and J genes are TRBV5-1 and TRBJ1-1; 9 positions match TRBD1. V lost 2 bases, J lost 0 bases, and 5 bases stayed unmatched. The CDR3 runs to 16 residues. Per germline, CDR1 SGHRS and CDR2 YFSETQ. The CDR3 sequence is CASSLQGAEVNTEAFF. The CDR3 DNA reads as TGCGCCAGCAGCTTACAGGGGGCGGAGGTGAACACTGAAGCTTTCTTT.

The chain is built from TRBV6-1 and TRBJ2-5, with D hard to call. TRBJ2-7 explains the end of the DNA better; the J call may be wrong. Germline V gene data show CDR1 as MNHNS and CDR2 as SASEGT. This CDR3 comprises 13 residues. The CDR3 nucleotides read TGTGCCAGCAGTGCAGCCGTTTCCTACGAGCAGTACTTC. It yields the protein CASSAAVSYEQYF.

The genes are TRBV19 and TRBJ2-2; 7 positions match TRBD1. The CDR3 is made up of 14 amino acids. Germline trimming cut 3 bases from V and 6 bases from J; bases unmatched to any gene: 4. CDR1 is LNHDA and CDR2 is SQIVND in the germline V gene (reference sequence). CDR3 in DNA: TGTGCCAGTAGTATTGGGGGACAGTCCGGGGAGCTGTTTTTT. Its translation is CASSIGGQSGELFF. Full variable domain (missing parts from reference TRBV19 and TRBJ2-2): DGGITQSPKYLFRKEGQNVTLSCEQNLNHDAMYWYRQDPGQGLRLIYYSQIVNDFQKGDIAEGYSVSREKKESFPLTVTSAQKNPTAFYLCASSIGGQSGELFFGEGSRLTVL.

The rearrangement uses TRBV9 and TRBJ1-2; D not certain. V shed 4 bases and J shed 4 bases, with 11 bases lying between them. This CDR3 contains 13 residues. Per germline, CDR1 SGDLS and CDR2 YYNGEE. The CDR3 protein is CASSPPPLYGYTF. The CDR3 DNA reads as TGTGCCAGCAGCCCCCCGCCACTCTATGGCTACACCTTC. The entire variable domain, with the rest obtained from reference TRBV9 and TRBJ1-2, is as follows: DSGVTQTPKHLITATGQRVTLRCSPRSGDLSVYWYQQSLDQGLQFLIQYYNGEERAKGNILERFSAQQFPDLHSELNLSSLELGDSALYFCASSPPPLYGYTFGSGTRLTVV.

To note about this clone: The junction departs from germline at one end; a sequencing error may be responsible. This chain uses TRBV7-9 with TRBJ1-4; TRBD1 matches at 8 bases. Germline CDR1 and CDR2: SEHNR and FQNEAQ (reference sequence). There are 18 residues in the CDR3. This CDR3 reads CSSSLGSLRGRRSEKLFF. The CDR3 coding sequence is TGTTCCAGCAGCTTAGGTTCTCTCAGGGGGCGCAGGTCCGAAAAACTGTTTTTT.

This clone was counted between two and nine times. The CDR3 nucleotides read TGCGCCAGCTCCGGACAGGGGGCGAACACTGAAGCTTTCTTT. It yields the protein CASSGQGANTEAFF. The V call is TRBV5-1, the J call TRBJ1-1, with 11 nucleotides matching TRBD1. Germline V CDR1 and CDR2: SGHRS, YFSETQ. The CDR3 totals 14 residues. Unmatched junction bases numbered 3, after V lost 7 bases and J lost 1 base.

The V gene is TRBV5-1, the J gene TRBJ2-1; TRBD2 agrees at 14 bases. The germline V gene has CDR1 SGHRS and CDR2 YFSETQ. There are 15 residues in the CDR3. With V trimmed by 2 bases and J by 9 bases, 4 bases remained unmatched. As DNA, the CDR3 is TGCGCCAGCAGCTTAGGACTAGCGGGAGGACGTGAGCAGTTCTTC. Encoded protein: CASSLGLAGGREQFF.

V and J are TRBV5-6 and TRBJ2-2; a weak D match, TRBD1 (6 bases). The V end was cut by 0 bases, the J end by 1 base, with 19 bases between. Germline V gives CDR1 SGHDT, CDR2 YYEEEE. The CDR3 spans 19 residues. The CDR3 loop reads CASSLAGIPQTGNTGELFF. The CDR3, as DNA: TGTGCCAGCAGCTTGGCCGGTATCCCACAGACAGGGAACACCGGGGAGCTGTTTTTT.

This sequence joins TRBV15 and TRBJ2-5; D may be TRBD2 (6 bases). Germline assignment: CDR1 LNHNV and CDR2 YYDKDF (reference sequence). The CDR3 extends over 15 amino acids. V dropped 5 bases and J dropped 4 bases, with 17 bases sitting between them. CDR3 bases: TGTGCCACCAGCTCCCCCGGGGGAGCACGAGAGACCCAGTACTTC. It specifies CATSSPGGARETQYF.

This chain links TRBV5-4 with TRBJ2-2; D remains ambiguous. The V gene lost 2 bases and the J gene lost 2 bases, with 10 bases spanning the gap. The germline CDR1 and CDR2 sequences are SGHNT and YYREEE (reference sequence). This CDR3 region has 15 residues. The CDR3 DNA follows: TGTGCCAGCAGCTTCGCCGGGTTTAACACCGGGGAGCTGTTTTTT. Amino acid sequence: CASSFAGFNTGELFF.

Only a few counts were recorded for this clone. J is TRBJ2-3 and V is TRBV7-9; perhaps TRBD1 as D (6 bases). Germline V gives CDR1 SEHNR, CDR2 FQNEAQ (reference sequence). Trimming stripped 5 bases from V and 2 bases from J, with 14 bases between. The CDR3 extends over 15 amino acids. The CDR3 reads CASSIYRAVTDTQYF. CDR3 nucleotide sequence: TGTGCCAGCAGCATTTACAGGGCGGTCACAGATACGCAGTATTTT.

J is TRBJ2-7 and V is TRBV4-1, with 7 bases fitting TRBD1. CDR1 and CDR2 from the germline V gene are MGHRA and YSYEKL. The ends lost 4 bases at V and 2 bases at J; junction bases unmatched: 14. The CDR3 is made up of 17 amino acids. Here the CDR3 reads CASSLRGQVQNAYEQYF. In DNA form, the CDR3 reads TGCGCCAGCAGCCTTAGAGGACAGGTCCAAAATGCCTACGAGCAGTACTTC.